Listed below are T cell receptor beta chains from one sample, sequenced in a study of radiotherapy plus CTLA-4 blockade in lung cancer. Sequencing was performed with immunoSEQ multiplex PCR; in TCRdb, only in-frame clones are kept and a portion is missing. The table includes tens of thousands of clones, approximately 85% detected once. Sample: peripheral blood, taken from a patient treated with radiotherapy plus ipilimumab. These receptor sequences come from a human donor with non-small cell lung cancer whose response to radiotherapy plus ipilimumab could not be evaluated. Each CDR3 is given with its conserved first and last residue. The size field is filled for only some rows; it gives once, few, many or a size class.

size	V	J	length	CDR3
once	TRBV5-4	TRBJ1-3	12	CASSRQGNTIYF
.	TRBV11-2	TRBJ2-5	17	CASSPPGLAGVLETQYF
.	TRBV9	TRBJ2-3	20	CASSVGGRDRFLLGPDTQYF
few	TRBV2	TRBJ2-7	10	CASTRGEQYF
.	TRBV5-1	TRBJ2-1	14	CASSIAGGYNEQFF
.	TRBV10-3	TRBJ2-7	13	CALGDRGNYEQYF
few	TRBV9	TRBJ1-1	14	CASSGDRGTTEAFF
.	TRBV9	TRBJ2-1	19	CASSGGTAGAAGSYNEQFF
.	TRBV6-5	TRBJ1-6	16	CASSSRGPRYNSPLHF
.	TRBV4-1	TRBJ2-4	17	CASSQDHPGGVKNIQYF
once	TRBV28	TRBJ1-2	15	CASSFDSGGASGYTF
.	TRBV11-2	TRBJ2-3	14	CASSQTREKDTQYF
.	TRBV5-1	TRBJ1-5	14	CASSFTGGNQPQHF
.	TRBV7-6	TRBJ2-3	16	CASSSRGGPSTDTQYF
.	TRBV6-4	TRBJ2-1	20	CASSDSVEAGSHSLYNEQFF
.	TRBV2	TRBJ1-1	14	CASAPRGGGTEAFF
few	TRBV11-2	TRBJ2-2	15	CASSSVQGNTGELFF
.	TRBV21-1	TRBJ1-1	17	CASSKGCKGGEGTEAFF
.	TRBV27	TRBJ2-7	16	CASQIGRGRGSYEQYF
.	TRBV28	TRBJ2-7	15	CASSLGTSYSYEQYF
.	TRBV5-1	TRBJ2-7	14	CASSSGDTSGEQYF
.	TRBV9	TRBJ2-7	14	CASSVRELTYEQYF
.	TRBV15	TRBJ2-7	15	CATSRDGAGGYEQYF
.	TRBV7-6	TRBJ2-1	15	CASSHLADPRNEQFF
.	TRBV19	TRBJ2-3	12	CASSIGTDTQYF
.	TRBV2	.	15	CASSVGIGSSYEQYF
few	TRBV11-2	TRBJ2-1	15	CASTVAGGLLNEQFF
.	TRBV4-2	TRBJ2-7	14	CASSQGTNGYEQYF
.	TRBV19	TRBJ1-2	15	CASSIYGSAVYGYTF
.	TRBV11-2	TRBJ2-1	15	CASRDNLVNYNEQFF
.	TRBV2	TRBJ2-1	15	CASRMTSGNYNEQFF
once	TRBV4-1	TRBJ1-4	15	CASSQERTTNEKLFF
.	TRBV11-2	.	15	CASTGQGKKTYEQYF
once	TRBV9	TRBJ1-1	15	CASSATGWGNTEAFF
.	TRBV7-3	TRBJ2-1	13	CASSVTRDTKQFF
.	TRBV2	TRBJ2-1	15	CASSEGLAPNNEQFF
.	TRBV9	TRBJ2-1	15	CASSVAQGLRHEQFF
.	TRBV19	TRBJ2-7	16	CASSGETGGGSYEQYF
.	TRBV5-1	TRBJ2-3	14	CASSSTGNTDTQYF